The source of this T cell receptor beta chain is a study of human T cells and chemical hapten exposure. Study-wide background: Patch tests put 0.01% DPC on the upper back, read at 6 days.

Study findings and constraints: Donors, who had alopecia, may show an immune response that differs from healthy people's.

This clonotype was counted at least ten times. Its antigen is still unknown. The time point denotes: patch test 1, 2 weeks after DPC sensitization. Treatment given: therapeutic diphenylcyclopropenone sensitization with weekly scalp DPC. The starting material, unfractionated whole blood, was used for total RNA extraction. Blood draws came before every patch-test application. Under the authors' procedure: Sample TCR counts, which ranged from 23,224 to 690,600, had a median of 95,638. TCRdb re-derived calls from the RACE reads in MiXCR, one entry per CDR3 protein. TCRdb, not the authors, supplied the V and J calls. The sample consists of some 52,000 distinct CDR3 sequences, approximately 11% of them appearing once. The CDR3 has 14 amino acids.

This TCR came from a woman in her thirties or forties with alopecia areata. Some clones in this sample may be carry-over from other donors' samples. Sequenced here: whole blood, sampled in connection with sensitization to the hapten diphenylcyclopropenone (DPC). V is TRBV21-1 and J is TRBJ1-5. TRBV21-1 corresponds to a pseudogene. The CDR3 spells CASSKDGVRGPQHF. In nucleotides, the CDR3 is TGTGCCAGCAGCAAAGATGGGGTACGCGGGCCCCAGCATTTT.